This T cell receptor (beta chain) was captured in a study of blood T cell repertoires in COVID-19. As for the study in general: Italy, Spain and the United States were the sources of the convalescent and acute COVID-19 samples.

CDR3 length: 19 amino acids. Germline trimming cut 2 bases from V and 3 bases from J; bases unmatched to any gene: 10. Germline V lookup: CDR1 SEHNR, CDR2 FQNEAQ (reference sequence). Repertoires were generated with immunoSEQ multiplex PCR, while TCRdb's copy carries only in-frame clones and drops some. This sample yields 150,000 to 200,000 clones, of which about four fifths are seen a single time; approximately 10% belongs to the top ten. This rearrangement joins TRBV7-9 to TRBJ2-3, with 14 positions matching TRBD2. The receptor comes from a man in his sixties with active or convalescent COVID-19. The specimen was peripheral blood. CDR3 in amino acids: CASSLKGLAGEGGTDTQYF. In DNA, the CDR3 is TGTGCCAGCAGCTTAAAGGGACTAGCGGGAGAAGGAGGTACAGATACGCAGTATTTT.